A single T cell receptor (beta chain) is shown here with its context. The source of the sample is a study of blood T cell repertoires in COVID-19. The CDR3 totals 16 residues. The germline gives CDR1 SGHNT, CDR2 YYREEE (reference sequence). Trimming removed 0 bases from V and 0 bases from J; junction bases left unmatched: 2. Authors' processing steps: Amplification from reference gene primers served as the basis for estimated nucleated cell counts. Libraries were prepared by immunoSEQ multiplex PCR; TCRdb keeps only in-frame clonotypes and omits some of them. That table is the source of V, J and clone size, and D and trimming were worked out from the DNA. The sample yields a few hundred thousand clones, 70% to 90% seen once.

The chain combines TRBV5-4 with TRBJ2-3; 9 nucleotides match TRBD2. The material sequenced was PBMCs or T cells enriched from blood (not recorded which). This sequence originates from a woman between 45 and 65 years old in a cohort exposed to, infected with or recovered from COVID-19 (not recorded which). The CDR3 coding sequence is TGTGCCAGCAGCTTGGTAGCGGGGGTTAGCACAGATACGCAGTATTTT. Its protein is CASSLVAGVSTDTQYF. Complete variable domain (other parts from reference TRBV5-4 and TRBJ2-3): ETGVTQSPTHLIKTRGQQVTLRCSSQSGHNTVSWYQQALGQGPQFIFQYYREEENGRGNFPPRFSGLQFPNYSSELNVNALELDDSALYLCASSLVAGVSTDTQYFGPGTRLTVL.